This TCR beta chain was recovered during a study of T cells in Graves' hyperthyroidism and ophthalmopathy. Study-level information: Any treatment followed the collection of peripheral blood at initial diagnosis. Study-wide findings and caveats: Before onset, ophthalmopathy was predicted by the model a median roughly 6.8 months earlier. In simple terms, a model built on 13 V-J features told ophthalmopathy apart from stable hyperthyroidism.

With respect to this clonotype: The antigen remains undetermined.

There were TCR beta CDR3 regions amplified from RNA transcripts. First-round RT-PCR with HTBI primers amplified the TCR CDR3 region. TCRdb processed the multiplex PCR reads anew with MiXCR; each CDR3 protein has one entry. Counted here are hundreds of thousands of distinct CDR3 sequences, 18% occurring once; the ten biggest clones make up around 17%. The CDR3 extends over 13 amino acids. The V end lost 8 bases, the J end lost 4 bases, and 12 bases lay between the germline ends. The rearrangement uses TRBV12-3 or TRBV12-4 and TRBJ1-5; D not resolved. The sequenced sample consisted of blood. The clonotype comes from a woman aged 50 to 65 with Graves' hyperthyroidism that later progressed to Graves' ophthalmopathy. The CDR3 DNA reads as TGTGCCAGCGGTGAGGCGGCTAATCAGCCCCAGCATTTT. This encodes CASGEAANQPQHF.